This T cell receptor (beta chain) was documented in a study of OX40 agonist ivuxolimab in advanced cancers. Background on the study: Ivuxolimab, an agonistic anti-OX40 (CD134) antibody, was given to patients. Patients received ivuxolimab, an intravenous treatment, every 2 weeks at 0.01 to 10 mg/kg. Anti-PD-1, anti-PD-L1 or anti-CTLA-4 therapy given earlier was allowed, and around 40% had some.

Only in-frame clones appear in the TCRdb table, and some are missing; sequencing was by immunoSEQ multiplex PCR. Here the sample spans more than 40,000 clones, 82% being singletons. Exclusion applied to patients with autoimmune disease history or systemic immunosuppression. This CDR3 region has 15 residues. CDR1 MNHEY and CDR2 SVGAGI come from the germline V gene. About this clone: This sequence may be a read error, since a much larger clone differs from it by one base. This sample also contains other DNA sequences that code for the same CDR3.

This chain joins TRBV6-5 and TRBJ1-6; 10 positions match TRBD1. Sequencing was performed on CD4+ or CD8+ T cells sorted from blood, taken in a trial of the OX40 agonist ivuxolimab. This TCR came from an adult with an advanced solid tumor such as melanoma, head and neck, liver or kidney cancer. The CDR3 reads CASSITGTGEAPLHF. In DNA form, the CDR3 reads TGTGCCAGCAGTATTACCGGGACAGGGGAGGCACCTCTCCACTTT.